Detailed here is one T cell receptor (beta chain). Germline is not matched at one junction end, which may reflect a read error. Amplification of the TCR beta CDR3 regions used RNA transcripts (as template). After a first-round RT-PCR with HTBI primers, a second-round multiplex PCR was run. From the multiplex PCR reads, TCRdb called clonotypes with MiXCR, one entry per CDR3 protein. The table includes roughly 700,000 distinct CDR3 sequences, roughly two fifths detected once. The data originate from a study of Graves' ophthalmopathy and Graves' hyperthyroidism. This clonotype was sampled from an adult man with Graves' ophthalmopathy. The sample comprised peripheral blood.

CDR3 sequence (DNA): TGTGCCAGCAGCACTATTACAGGGGAGCAGTACTTC. It translates to CASSTITGEQYF. The rearrangement joins TRBV10-2 to TRBJ2-7; a weak D match, TRBD1 (6 bases). The CDR3 loop spans 12 amino acids. CDR1 and CDR2 (germline): WSHSY, SAAADI.